This section outlines one TCR beta chain sequence together with its context. What it binds is unknown. The junction shows a germline mismatch at one end, possibly a read error. This sample is drawn from a study of cytomegalovirus exposure and HLA in healthy donors. Germline values: CDR1 SEHNR, CDR2 FQNEAQ (reference sequence). The CDR3 is 14 amino acids. In the PCR, 60 Vbeta and 13 Jbeta primers were used. Measured with immunoSEQ multiplex PCR; TCRdb has only the in-frame clones, and not every one. Here the sample spans about 110,000 clones, more than 70% being singletons. Regarding the study as a whole: TCR association rates varied by HLA locus in a later analysis, with DRB1 highest and HLA-C lowest.

The V call is TRBV7-9, the J call TRBJ2-7; 9 bases align to TRBD2. The material sequenced was PBMCs. The receptor's source is a woman aged 55-69 years in good health and CMV-seropositive. The CDR3 spells CSSNIAGVNYEQYF. The CDR3 DNA follows: TGTTCCAGCAATATAGCGGGGGTAAACTACGAGCAGTACTTC.